This T cell receptor (beta chain) emerged from a study of response to subunit inactivated influenza vaccine. Regarding this clonotype: Its antigen remains unknown.

CDR1 and CDR2 (germline): DFQATT, SNEGSKA (reference sequence). CDR3 length: 14 amino acids. The V gene lost 3 bases and the J gene lost 5 bases, with 13 bases spanning the gap. TCRdb reanalysed the RT-PCR reads using MiXCR and keeps one entry per CDR3 protein. The sample shows approximately 680,000 distinct CDR3 sequences, about 15% of them seen only once. Study observations and caveats: There was a suggestion from the authors that each seasonal influenza vaccination recruits few new T cells.

The chain joins TRBV20-1 to TRBJ2-2; the D gene is possibly TRBD1 (5 bases). Specimen: PBMCs from blood, collected 11 to 12 days after vaccination. The receptor comes from a man aged 45 to 65 who received an inactivated influenza vaccine. The CDR3 spells CSASQGARTGELFF. The CDR3 bases are TGCAGTGCTAGTCAGGGTGCCAGGACCGGGGAGCTGTTTTTT.